This T cell receptor (beta chain) originates from a study of blood T cell repertoires in COVID-19 (dated by TCRdb to between 2020 and 2021). Regarding the complete study: Samples from collaborators originated in the United States, Italy and Spain and spanned both the acute and convalescent phases of COVID-19. The material from the prospective study consisted of cDNA or gDNA derived from T cells, B-cell-depleted T cells, or PBMCs. Deeply sampled blood TCRbeta repertoires from subjects exposed to, actively infected with, or recovered from COVID-19 were included in the dataset. The repertoires were released in a freely available public database meant as a resource for research on the immune response to SARS-CoV-2. Samples came from the ongoing ImmuneRACE study (first 160 participants) plus 1,254 subjects from 6 global collaborators. Nearly every sample came with metadata listing a de-identified subject ID, COVID-19 status, age in years and sex. Where available, HLA class I and class II types were taken from metadata supplied by the sample provider and were not determined by assay-based typing. Overall study outcomes, separate from this receptor: The amount of clinical and demographic metadata varied by source and participant and was provided uncurated.

Each collaborating institution followed its own protocols to collect whole blood in K2EDTA tubes. For TCRbeta analysis, collaborator samples were shipped as frozen whole blood, as isolated PBMCs, or as DNA extracted from either sample type. TCRbeta CDR3 regions were amplified from genomic DNA by means of the immunoSEQ Assay, a bias-controlled multiplex PCR. For the original study's pipeline: The number of nucleated cells in each sample was estimated from the amplification of reference gene primers within the assay. To quantify the absolute abundance of each unique TCRbeta CDR3 rearrangement, sequence reads were collapsed and filtered. For each sample, productive Simpson clonality was calculated by taking the square root of Simpson's diversity index across productive rearrangements. The immuneACCESS repertoire file appears here via TCRdb, limited to in-frame rearrangements. These files lack a portion of the clones; in checked studies, under half of the deficit traces to unresolved V genes, and the cause of the others is not known. V, J and clone size were drawn from that table, and D and trimming were deduced from the DNA. This sample lists around 180,000 clones; around four fifths were detected once. Jointly, the top ten make up around 6.3% of the sample.

Concerning this clone: Its antigen is unknown. Qualities for individual bases were not recorded, and no much larger clone is one base off.

V loses 6 bases of germline sequence and J loses 8 bases, and the interval between the two ends is 16 bases. Based on the germline V gene, the CDR1 and CDR2 sequences are SNHLY and FYNNEI. The CDR3 goes from the cysteine to the phenylalanine over 13 residues. The CDR3 DNA has 39 bases and is translated from base 1. The sequenced sample consisted of peripheral blood. This clonotype was obtained from a man in his 70s with active or convalescent COVID-19. This receptor chain uses TRBV2 and TRBJ1-2; the best D guess is TRBD1, with 6 bases matching. The DNA sequence is given as TGTGCCAGCAGGACCGACAGGCCGAGGGGCTACACCTTC. Its protein reads: CASRTDRPRGYTF.